These 7 T cell receptor beta chains share one sample of origin, sequenced in a study of early T cells in non-severe SARS-CoV-2 infection. TCRdb ran MiXCR on the 5' RACE reads and lists one entry per CDR3 protein. The table has tens of thousands of distinct CDR3 sequences, around 12% seen once; the top ten hold 2.7%. The sample consisted of whole blood, taken at baseline. The receptors were sampled from an adult who was a healthcare worker with PCR-confirmed SARS-CoV-2 infection or an uninfected control (not recorded which).

The V and J genes are TRBV11-2 and TRBJ2-1, with 7 bases identical to TRBD1. This CDR3 comprises 16 residues. Trimming removed 5 bases from V and 6 bases from J; junction bases left unmatched: 13. Germline CDR1 SGHAT, CDR2 FQNNGV. The CDR3 is CASSRLQGPTGNEQFF. CDR3 DNA sequence: TGTGCCAGCAGCAGATTACAGGGGCCTACGGGCAATGAGCAGTTCTTC.

Many counts were recorded for this clonotype. The chain employs TRBV20-1 and TRBJ2-1, with TRBD1 identical over 11 bases. The CDR3 is 14 amino acids. Germline V CDR1 and CDR2: DFQATT, SNEGSKA (reference sequence). With 5 bases clipped from V and 7 bases from J, the junction kept 7 bases outside the gene matches. CDR3 bases: TGCAGTGCTCAAAGCTGGGACAGGGGGAATGAGCAGTTCTTC. It encodes CSAQSWDRGNEQFF.

V usage is TRBV20-1 and J usage is TRBJ2-7, with 7 positions matching TRBD2. Germline assignment: CDR1 DFQATT and CDR2 SNEGSKA (reference sequence). V lost 5 bases and J lost 2; bases outside the gene matches: 3. CDR3 length equals 12 residues. Written as DNA, the CDR3 is TGCAGTGCTGAGCGGGAAACCTACGAGCAGTACTTC. Protein: CSAERETYEQYF.

This clonotype was counted ten times or more. V is TRBV11-2 and J is TRBJ2-7; 8 nucleotides align to TRBD2. The junction had 3 bases not matched to a gene; V was cut back by 1 base and J by 4 bases. Germline assignment: CDR1 SGHAT and CDR2 FQNNGV. The CDR3 sequence is 14 residues long. In DNA, the CDR3 is TGTGCCAGCAGCTTAGCGGGGGGGCCTTACGAGCAGTACTTC. Its translation is CASSLAGGPYEQYF.

The chain combines TRBV7-2 with TRBJ2-5, with 11 bases that match TRBD2. The germline V gene has CDR1 SGHTA and CDR2 FQGNSA. CDR3 length: 17 residues. Trimming removed 2 bases from V and 2 bases from J; junction bases left unmatched: 7. CDR3 coding DNA: TGTGCCAGCAGCTTATTTCCTAGCGGGGGGTTACAAGAGACCCAGTACTTC. This translates into CASSLFPSGGLQETQYF. Based on the CDR3 plus reference TRBV7-2 and TRBJ2-5, the full variable domain is GAGVSQSPSNKVTEKGKDVELRCDPISGHTALYWYRQSLGQGLEFLIYFQGNSAPDKSGLPSDRFSAERTGGSVSTLTIQRTQQEDSAVYLCASSLFPSGGLQETQYFGPGTRLLVL.

V usage is TRBV27 and J usage is TRBJ1-6; possible D gene TRBD1, 5 bases. CDR1 MNHEY and CDR2 SMNVEV come from the germline V gene (reference sequence). The CDR3 sequence is 16 residues long. V shed 6 bases and J shed 4 bases, with 16 bases lying between them. The CDR3 here is CASSRRGQAYNSPLHF. The CDR3 nucleotides are TGTGCCAGCAGCCGCCGTGGACAAGCGTATAATTCACCCCTCCACTTT.

The sample holds a few counts of this clonotype. The CDR3 DNA sequence: TGTGCCACCAGCAGAGTGACGGGGGGCGGGGAGCTGTTTTTT. Translated, it gives CATSRVTGGGELFF. The gene calls are TRBV15 and TRBJ2-2; the match to TRBD2 covers 7 bases. After removal of 1 base from V and 7 bases from J, the junction contained 3 bases not matched to a gene. This CDR3 spans 14 amino acids. Germline CDR1 reads LNHNV; CDR2 reads YYDKDF (reference sequence).